One and the same sample provided the 26 T cell receptor beta chains below, sequenced in a study of T cell clones after liver transplantation. Repertoires were generated with immunoSEQ multiplex PCR, while TCRdb's copy carries only in-frame clones and drops some. The sample lists over 50,000 clones, less than 90% occurring once. This sample comprised CD8+ T cells from blood, obtained 12 months after liver transplant. These TCRs come from a human patient who received a liver transplant. The graft donor may have given rise to some T cells.

This chain joins TRBV5-6 and TRBJ1-2; no clear D. V dropped 3 bases and J dropped 2 bases, with 14 bases sitting between them. The CDR3 is 15 amino acids. Per the germline V gene, CDR1 is SGHDT and CDR2 is YYEEEE. The CDR3 DNA reads TGTGCCAGCAGCTCGGAGGTTTTTACAAACTATGGCTACACCTTC. Translating it yields CASSSEVFTNYGYTF.

The chain combines TRBV7-9 with TRBJ1-4, with D possibly TRBD1 on 5 matching bases. This CDR3 region has 14 residues. Germline CDR1 SEHNR, CDR2 FQNEAQ (reference sequence). V lost 1 base and J 8 bases, leaving 11 bases between the germline ends. The CDR3 protein is CASSLGEGIEKLFF. The DNA of the CDR3 is TGTGCCAGCAGCTTAGGAGAGGGGATAGAAAAACTGTTTTTT.

The table lists this clone with a few counts. The chain recombines TRBV11-2 with TRBJ2-2, with 10 bases lining up with TRBD1. Germline values: CDR1 SGHAT, CDR2 FQNNGV. The J segment lost 6 bases and the V segment lost 7 bases, leaving 2 bases of the junction unmatched. The CDR3 totals 13 residues. The CDR3 loop reads CASIGQGAGELFF. Written as DNA, the CDR3 is TGTGCCAGCATCGGACAGGGGGCCGGGGAGCTGTTTTTT.

The chain has TRBV10-1 and TRBJ2-1, with TRBD2 as a possible D gene (5 bases). The germline V gene has CDR1 WNHNN and CDR2 SYGVQD (reference sequence). Between the trimmed V and J ends, which lost 1 base and 0 bases, there was a span of 13 bases. The CDR3 is 17 amino acids. The CDR3 DNA follows: TGCGCCAGCAGTGAGTTTGGGGAGACGAGCTCCTACAATGAGCAGTTCTTC. This gives the protein CASSEFGETSSYNEQFF.

The chain is built from TRBV2 and TRBJ2-1, with 12 bases aligning to TRBD2. The germline V gene encodes CDR1 SNHLY and CDR2 FYNNEI. V was pared by 6 bases and J by 4 bases, with 1 base of the junction left unmatched. CDR3 size: 14 residues. The CDR3 sequence: CASSLAGGYNEQFF. Here the CDR3 DNA reads TGTGCCAGCAGCCTAGCGGGAGGGTACAATGAGCAGTTCTTC.

The count of this clone is one. The chain employs TRBV9 and TRBJ2-3, with D uncertain. The CDR3 extends over 14 amino acids. Germline CDR1 is SGDLS and CDR2 is YYNGEE. Trimming left V 0 bases short and J 3 bases short, with 8 bases between. The DNA for the CDR3 is TGTGCCAGCAGCGTAGGAAGGGTGACAGATACGCAGTATTTT. Translated, it gives CASSVGRVTDTQYF.

V is TRBV7-9 and J is TRBJ2-3; TRBD2 agrees at 9 bases. V shed 0 bases and J 3 bases; nucleotides not matched to a gene: 10. The CDR3 totals 18 residues. The germline V gene encodes CDR1 SEHNR and CDR2 FQNEAQ (reference sequence). In nucleotides, the CDR3 is TGTGCCAGCAGCTTAGCGGCGGCGGGAGGGCAAGGAACAGATACGCAGTATTTT. Translating gives CASSLAAAGGQGTDTQYF.

The CDR3 DNA follows: TGTGCCAGCGGGACGGTCAACACCGGGGAGCTGTTTTTT. Translation: CASGTVNTGELFF. The V and J genes are TRBV9 and TRBJ2-2; D might be TRBD1 or TRBD2, each matching 5 bases. There are 13 residues in the CDR3. Germline CDR1 and CDR2: SGDLS and YYNGEE. V was clipped by 7 bases and J by 2 bases, with 9 bases between them.

The V call is TRBV27, the J call TRBJ2-1; 8 bases agree with TRBD1. The CDR3 contains 14 residues. Germline lookup yields CDR1 MNHEY and CDR2 SMNVEV (reference sequence). The J segment lost 9 bases and the V segment lost 3 bases, leaving 7 bases of the junction unmatched. The CDR3 sequence is CASSFRSGGSEQFF. The CDR3 DNA is TGTGCCAGCAGTTTTAGGTCAGGGGGCTCTGAGCAGTTCTTC.

The V call is TRBV6-6, the J call TRBJ2-2, with 7 bases aligning to TRBD2. Trimming removed 3 bases from V and 0 bases from J; junction bases left unmatched: 4. CDR1 and CDR2 (germline): MNHNY, SVGAGI (reference sequence). CDR3 length: 16 residues. CDR3 residues: CASSYGLAANTGELFF. CDR3 in DNA: TGTGCCAGCAGTTATGGGCTAGCGGCGAACACCGGGGAGCTGTTTTTT.

There are a few counts of this clone. V and J are TRBV4-3 and TRBJ2-7; D is perhaps TRBD1 (6 bases). Germline-derived CDR1 and CDR2 are LGHNA and YSLEER. Between the trimmed V and J ends, which lost 4 bases and 7 bases, there was a span of 20 bases. The CDR3 totals 15 residues. The CDR3 coding sequence is TGCGCCAGCAGCCGAGGGACAATGGATGCTGGGGAGCAGTACTTC. This sequence encodes CASSRGTMDAGEQYF.

In its sample, this clone was seen a few times. The CDR3 DNA reads as TGTGCCTGGAGTGACGTAGGGGAGAATGAGCAGTTCTTC. This translates into CAWSDVGENEQFF. The chain uses TRBV30 and TRBJ2-1, with D possibly being TRBD1 or TRBD2 (5 bases each). Germline V gene data show CDR1 as GTSNPN and CDR2 as SVGIG (reference sequence). This CDR3 region has 13 residues. V lost 1 base and J 7 bases, leaving 11 bases between the germline ends.

This clone was picked up one time. The V and J genes are TRBV7-8 and TRBJ2-3; unclear D gene. Germline V lookup: CDR1 SGHVS, CDR2 FQNEAQ. CDR3 length equals 14 residues. The ends were cut back, 5 bases at V and 4 bases at J, with 13 bases in the middle. CDR3 bases: TGTGCCAGCAGCCCCCTGAGTGGCGCAGATACGCAGTATTTT. This translates into CASSPLSGADTQYF.

V gene TRBV27 combines with J gene TRBJ2-1; 7 bases align to TRBD1. The CDR3 has 15 residues. V was pared by 2 bases and J by 3 bases, with 4 bases of the junction left unmatched. The V gene's germline CDR1 is MNHEY and CDR2 SMNVEV (reference sequence). DNA for the CDR3: TGTGCCAGCAGTTTAGGGGGACAGCTCTACAATGAGCAGTTCTTC. Amino acids: CASSLGGQLYNEQFF.

The chain carries TRBV27 and TRBJ2-1; 12 nucleotides align to TRBD2. From germline, CDR1 is MNHEY and CDR2 SMNVEV (reference sequence). V lost 7 bases to trimming and J lost 0 bases; unmatched junction nucleotides: 4. This CDR3 region has 16 residues. The CDR3 nucleotides read TGTGCCAGCACCAAGACTAGCGGGAGCTCCTACAATGAGCAGTTCTTC. Protein: CASTKTSGSSYNEQFF.

J is TRBJ2-7 and V is TRBV29-1, with 13 positions matching TRBD2. Germline values: CDR1 SQVTM, CDR2 ANQGSEA. The CDR3 loop spans 16 amino acids. J lost 2 bases, V lost 7 bases, and 11 bases had no gene match. For the CDR3, the DNA is TGCAGCGCCAAATGGACTAGCGGGAGCCTCACCTACGAGCAGTACTTC. It yields the protein CSAKWTSGSLTYEQYF.

The CDR3 nucleotides are TGTGCCAGTCGGACGGAATTGAACACTGAAGCTTTCTTT. Its translation: CASRTELNTEAFF. The chain uses TRBV19 and TRBJ1-1; D unclear. Per germline, CDR1 LNHDA and CDR2 SQIVND (reference sequence). The CDR3 extends over 13 amino acids. V shed 8 bases and J shed 0 bases, with 10 bases lying between them.

The chain recombines TRBV25-1 with TRBJ2-1; D may match TRBD1 or TRBD2 (5 bases each). This CDR3 has 14 residues. From germline, CDR1 is MGHDK and CDR2 SYGVNS. V lost 5 bases and J 7 bases, leaving 15 bases between the germline ends. CDR3: CASSKIGGGNEQFF. Written as DNA, the CDR3 is TGTGCCAGCAGTAAAATTGGGGGTGGAAATGAGCAGTTCTTC.

V is TRBV27 and J is TRBJ1-5; a possible D gene is TRBD1 (5 bases). V was cut by 5 bases and J by 0 bases, with 11 bases left in between. Per germline, CDR1 MNHEY and CDR2 SMNVEV (reference sequence). The CDR3 consists of 15 residues. The CDR3 sequence: CASSPQGNSNQPQHF. The CDR3 region has the DNA TGTGCCAGCAGTCCCCAGGGTAATAGCAATCAGCCCCAGCATTTT.

By share, this clone ranks as medium-sized. The chain employs TRBV19 and TRBJ1-1, with 8 positions matching TRBD1. CDR3 length: 15 residues. Germline-derived CDR1 and CDR2 are LNHDA and SQIVND (reference sequence). After removal of 4 bases from V and 3 bases from J, the junction contained 7 bases not matched to a gene. The CDR3 region is CASSTSDRGDTEAFF. DNA of the CDR3: TGTGCCAGTAGTACATCCGACAGGGGAGACACTGAAGCTTTCTTT.

The gene calls are TRBV29-1 and TRBJ2-7, with D perhaps matching TRBD2 (6 bases). CDR1 is SQVTM and CDR2 is ANQGSEA in the germline V gene. CDR3 length equals 11 residues. The V end was cut by 4 bases, the J end by 7 bases, with 11 bases between. The CDR3 loop is CSVAGLGEQYF. Written as DNA, the CDR3 is TGCAGCGTTGCGGGACTTGGTGAGCAGTACTTC.

The chain recombines TRBV4-1 with TRBJ1-1; D gene ambiguous. V dropped 4 bases and J dropped 7 bases, with 13 bases sitting between them. Germline CDR1 is MGHRA and CDR2 is YSYEKL. The CDR3 sequence is 13 residues long. The CDR3 bases are TGCGCCAGCAGCCCCACGCGTTGGAGTGAAGCTTTCTTT. Its translation is CASSPTRWSEAFF.

This chain connects TRBV7-2 to TRBJ2-7, with D hard to call. The germline V gene has CDR1 SGHTA and CDR2 FQGNSA. V was shortened by 3 bases and J by 4 bases, with 10 bases between the two germline ends. The CDR3 runs 13 residues. The CDR3 spells CASSFERYYEQYF. For the CDR3, the DNA is TGTGCCAGCAGCTTTGAACGCTATTACGAGCAGTACTTC.

The rearrangement links TRBV11-2 to TRBJ1-3, with TRBD1 as a possible D gene (6 bases). The CDR3 covers 15 residues. Germline CDR1 is SGHAT and CDR2 is FQNNGV. Trimming pared 5 bases from V and 2 bases from J, leaving 13 bases between. The CDR3 sequence: CASSEGAGAGNTIYF. CDR3 in DNA: TGTGCCAGCAGCGAAGGGGCAGGGGCTGGAAACACCATATATTTT.

This clone was seen only once. This rearrangement joins TRBV5-6 to TRBJ2-7; TRBD1 matches at 8 bases. The CDR3 totals 16 residues. J lost 4 bases, V lost 0 bases, and 9 bases had no gene match. CDR1 is SGHDT, CDR2 YYEEEE, per germline. CDR3 loop: CASSLDWTGRVYEQYF. For the CDR3, the DNA is TGTGCCAGCAGCTTGGATTGGACAGGGAGAGTTTACGAGCAGTACTTC.

This clone was seen many times. The CDR3 coding sequence is TGTGCCAGCACTGGACTAGCGAGTTACGAGCAGTACTTC. Its translation: CASTGLASYEQYF. The V and J genes are TRBV2 and TRBJ2-7; 9 bases align to TRBD2. Trimming cost V 7 bases and J 4 bases; bases outside gene matches: 5. CDR3 length equals 13 residues. Germline CDR1 and CDR2: SNHLY and FYNNEI.